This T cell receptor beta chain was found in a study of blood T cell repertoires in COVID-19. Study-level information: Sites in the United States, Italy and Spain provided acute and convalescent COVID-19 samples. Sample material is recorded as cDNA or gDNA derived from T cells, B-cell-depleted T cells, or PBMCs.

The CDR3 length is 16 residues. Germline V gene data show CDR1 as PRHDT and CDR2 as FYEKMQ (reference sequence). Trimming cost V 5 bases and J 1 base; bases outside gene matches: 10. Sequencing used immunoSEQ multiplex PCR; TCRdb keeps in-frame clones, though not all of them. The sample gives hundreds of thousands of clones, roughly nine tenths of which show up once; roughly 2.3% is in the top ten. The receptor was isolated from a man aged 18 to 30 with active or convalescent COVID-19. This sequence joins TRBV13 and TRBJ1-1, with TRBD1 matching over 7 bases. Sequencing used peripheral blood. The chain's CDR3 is CASSLNSYRGNTEAFF. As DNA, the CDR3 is TGTGCCAGCAGCCTAAACTCGTACAGGGGGAACACTGAAGCTTTCTTT.